A single sample gave rise to the 24 T cell receptor beta chains below, sequenced in a study of T cell responses to AZD1222 COVID-19 vaccine. Some clones are missing from TCRdb's copy, which holds only in-frame ones; the method was immunoSEQ multiplex PCR. The profile shows about 140,000 clones, 80% to 95% of them singletons. The sequencing here drew on peripheral blood, taken on day 0 of MenACWY control vaccination. The receptors come from an adult in good health.

Turning to this clone: This same CDR3 is encoded by further DNA sequences in the sample. The chain uses TRBV5-1 and TRBJ2-3, with 9 bases aligning to TRBD1. This CDR3 region has 14 residues. Germline V gene lookup returns CDR1 SGHRS and CDR2 YFSETQ. V shed 0 bases and J 6 bases; nucleotides not matched to a gene: 2. The CDR3 is CASSLGQGDDTQYF. The DNA for the CDR3 is TGCGCCAGCAGCTTGGGACAGGGGGATGATACGCAGTATTTT.

The J gene is TRBJ1-5, the V gene TRBV5-5; TRBD1 aligns across 10 bases. CDR3 length: 20 residues. V lost 0 bases, J lost 0 bases, and 12 bases stayed unmatched. The germline V gene has CDR1 SGHKS and CDR2 YYEKEE (reference sequence). The CDR3 loop is CASSLGLTGGSGNSNQPQHF. CDR3 nucleotides: TGTGCCAGCAGCTTGGGGCTGACAGGGGGCTCGGGGAATAGCAATCAGCCCCAGCATTTT.

The V call is TRBV5-6, the J call TRBJ1-3; no reliable D call. The CDR3 is made up of 13 amino acids. The V gene's germline CDR1 is SGHDT and CDR2 YYEEEE. Trimming removed 1 base from V and 2 bases from J, with 4 bases in between. The CDR3 spells CASSLKAGNTIYF. The CDR3 DNA sequence: TGTGCCAGCAGCTTGAAGGCTGGAAACACCATATATTTT.

J is TRBJ2-2 and V is TRBV5-4, with D perhaps matching TRBD2 (6 bases). This CDR3 region has 15 residues. Trimming pared 0 bases from V and 6 bases from J, leaving 12 bases between. Germline V gene sequence: CDR1 SGHNT, CDR2 YYREEE (reference sequence). The DNA of the CDR3 is TGTGCCAGCAGCTTGGGGCGGGGAAGCGCCGGGGAGCTGTTTTTT. It is translated as CASSLGRGSAGELFF.

The CDR3 protein is CAISESRDSQHF. CDR3 sequence (DNA): TGTGCCATCAGTGAGTCGAGGGACTCCCAGCATTTT. The chain couples TRBV10-3 to TRBJ1-5; D may be TRBD1 (5 bases). V lost 0 bases to trimming and J lost 11 bases, with 8 bases between them. The CDR3 runs 12 residues. Germline V gene data show CDR1 as ENHRY and CDR2 as SYGVKD.

The chain employs TRBV5-6 and TRBJ2-7, with no clear D. Germline V gene sequence: CDR1 SGHDT, CDR2 YYEEEE. There are 15 residues in the CDR3. Trimming cost V 0 bases and J 3 bases, with 13 bases left between them. The CDR3: CASSLGVVSGYEQYF. CDR3 DNA sequence: TGTGCCAGCAGCTTGGGGGTCGTTTCAGGCTACGAGCAGTACTTC.

This clone was observed a single time. The chain carries TRBV5-1 and TRBJ1-1; D may be TRBD1 (6 bases). From germline, CDR1 is SGHRS and CDR2 YFSETQ. Trimming left V 5 bases short and J 0 bases short, with 23 bases between. The CDR3 spans 18 residues. This chain's CDR3 is CASSPHSRQAIMNTEAFF. DNA of the CDR3: TGCGCCAGCAGTCCCCATTCCCGACAGGCAATCATGAACACTGAAGCTTTCTTT. Complete variable domain (other parts from reference TRBV5-1 and TRBJ1-1): KAGVTQTPRYLIKTRGQQVTLSCSPISGHRSVSWYQQTPGQGLQFLFEYFSETQRNKGNFPGRFSGRQFSNSRSEMNVSTLELGDSALYLCASSPHSRQAIMNTEAFFGQGTRLTVV.

The V call is TRBV23-1, the J call TRBJ2-4, with TRBD1 matching 7 bases. TRBV23-1 carries the ORF label, with uncertain function. Trimming removed 2 bases from V and 4 bases from J; junction bases left unmatched: 17. The CDR3 has 19 amino acids. CDR3 DNA: TGCGCCAGCAGTCAAGGTGAGAGGGGGCCCCTGGGGTCAAAAAACATTCAGTACTTC. Translating gives CASSQGERGPLGSKNIQYF.

V usage is TRBV6-5 and J usage is TRBJ1-2, with a possible D match to TRBD1 (5 bases). CDR1 MNHEY and CDR2 SVGAGI come from the germline V gene. The length of the CDR3 is 13 residues. Deletions cut 2 bases from V and 7 bases from J, with 11 bases between. The CDR3 loop is CASSYGGASGYTF. CDR3 sequence (DNA): TGTGCCAGCAGTTACGGCGGGGCGTCTGGCTACACCTTC.

Written as DNA, the CDR3 is TGTGCCAGCTCACCCGACACTGAAGCTTTCTTT. It codes for CASSPDTEAFF. The gene calls are TRBV18 and TRBJ1-1; no clear D. Germline CDR1 KGHSH, CDR2 LQKENI. The CDR3 is made up of 11 amino acids. V shed 3 bases and J shed 3 bases, with 2 bases lying between them.

This clone was observed once. This chain connects TRBV6-2 or TRBV6-3 to TRBJ1-1; D is ambiguous. The germline V gene encodes CDR1 MNHEY and CDR2 SVGEGT. V lost 5 bases and J 5 bases, leaving 12 bases between the germline ends. The CDR3 spans 13 residues. CDR3 sequence (DNA): TGTGCCAGCAGTCCGGGCAGGCGAACTGAAGCTTTCTTT. Encoded protein: CASSPGRRTEAFF.

The chain couples TRBV24-1 to TRBJ1-1; D remains ambiguous. This CDR3 is built from 13 residues. Germline assignment: CDR1 KGHDR and CDR2 SFDVKD. Trimming left V 3 bases short and J 3 bases short, with 7 bases between. The CDR3 reads CATSDHWDTEAFF. The DNA for the CDR3 is TGTGCCACCAGTGATCACTGGGACACTGAAGCTTTCTTT.

This rearrangement joins TRBV27 to TRBJ2-7, with TRBD1 identical over 8 bases. CDR3 length: 14 amino acids. The J segment lost 3 bases and the V segment lost 2 bases, leaving 3 bases of the junction unmatched. The germline V gene encodes CDR1 MNHEY and CDR2 SMNVEV (reference sequence). The CDR3 DNA reads TGTGCCAGCAGTTTAGACAGGGGAGGCTACGAGCAGTACTTC. Amino acid sequence: CASSLDRGGYEQYF.

The V and J genes are TRBV12-3 or TRBV12-4 and TRBJ1-3, with D unresolved. The CDR3 totals 11 residues. Trimming took 3 bases from V and 8 from J, leaving 5 bases between them. CDR3 sequence (DNA): TGTGCCAGCAGTTTGGTGGACACCATATATTTT. It yields the protein CASSLVDTIYF.

The J gene is TRBJ2-3, the V gene TRBV5-1; D unclear. The CDR3 sequence is 13 residues long. Germline V gives CDR1 SGHRS, CDR2 YFSETQ. V was trimmed by 4 bases and J by 4 bases, leaving 10 bases between them. CDR3 DNA: TGCGCCAGCAGCACCTCCGGGTCAGATACGCAGTATTTT. Amino acids: CASSTSGSDTQYF.

The chain links TRBV4-1 to TRBJ1-3; 7 nucleotides align to TRBD1. In germline, CDR1 is MGHRA, CDR2 YSYEKL. Trimming at V came to 4 bases and at J to 2 bases, leaving 5 bases not matched to a gene. The length of the CDR3 is 15 residues. This chain's CDR3 is CASSPGTVAGNTIYF. Written as DNA, the CDR3 is TGCGCCAGCAGCCCCGGGACAGTGGCTGGAAACACCATATATTTT.

V and J are TRBV24-1 and TRBJ1-5; the D is unclear. Per germline, CDR1 KGHDR and CDR2 SFDVKD. CDR3 length: 13 amino acids. V was shortened by 3 bases and J by 4 bases, with 6 bases between the two germline ends. CDR3 nucleotides: TGTGCCACCAGTGATGGGAGGAATCAGCCCCAGCATTTT. This translates into CATSDGRNQPQHF.

The chain carries TRBV6-5 and TRBJ2-7; D tentatively reads TRBD1 or TRBD2 (5 bases each). The V and J ends lost 6 bases and 3 bases respectively, with 18 bases between them. From germline, CDR1 is MNHEY and CDR2 SVGAGI. There are 15 residues in the CDR3. CDR3 nucleotides: TGTGCCAGCAGCGTGGGCAGAGGGGTACGCTACGAGCAGTACTTC. Translation gives CASSVGRGVRYEQYF.

The gene calls are TRBV2 and TRBJ1-1; 7 bases line up with TRBD1. CDR1 is SNHLY, CDR2 FYNNEI, per germline. After removal of 6 bases from V and 5 bases from J, the junction contained 15 bases not matched to a gene. This CDR3 is 16 amino acids long. The CDR3 DNA is TGTGCCAGCAGACCACGGGACAGCTTAGGGGGAACTGAAGCTTTCTTT. It encodes CASRPRDSLGGTEAFF.

V gene TRBV27 combines with J gene TRBJ2-6, with 7 bases that match TRBD1. The germline V gene has CDR1 MNHEY and CDR2 SMNVEV (reference sequence). The CDR3 is 16 residues long. V shed 6 bases and J 4 bases; nucleotides not matched to a gene: 9. CDR3 loop: CASRWTGRTGANVLTF. CDR3 DNA: TGTGCCAGCAGATGGACAGGTCGGACCGGGGCCAACGTCCTGACTTTC.

The chain uses TRBV6-5 and TRBJ1-2; D not resolved. The CDR3 is made up of 14 amino acids. V lost 2 bases, J lost 9 bases, and 16 bases lay in between. CDR1 and CDR2 from the germline V gene are MNHEY and SVGAGI. CDR3 region: CASSYLQVGYSYTF. CDR3 DNA sequence: TGTGCCAGCAGTTACCTCCAGGTCGGATATAGCTACACCTTC.

This sequence joins TRBV2 and TRBJ1-5; D is perhaps TRBD1 (6 bases). This CDR3 contains 14 residues. Germline CDR1 reads SNHLY; CDR2 reads FYNNEI. Trimming cost V 2 bases and J 7 bases, with 12 bases left between them. Here the CDR3 DNA reads TGTGCCAGCAGTGAAAACAGGGAAGGGCAGCCCCAGCATTTT. Translating gives CASSENREGQPQHF.

The chain combines TRBV6-5 with TRBJ1-1; 8 bases fit TRBD1. The CDR3 covers 14 residues. Unmatched junction bases numbered 11, after V lost 8 bases and J lost 6 bases. CDR1 MNHEY and CDR2 SVGAGI come from the germline V gene. The CDR3, as DNA: TGTGCCAGCCGGGCGGACAGGGTGGCCGCTGAAGCTTTCTTT. Its protein product is CASRADRVAAEAFF.

The chain employs TRBV19 and TRBJ2-6; no definite D call. CDR1 and CDR2 from the germline V gene are LNHDA and SQIVND (reference sequence). The CDR3 length is 15 residues. V dropped 4 bases and J dropped 0 bases, with 7 bases sitting between them. CDR3 residues: CASSRSGSGANVLTF. In DNA form, the CDR3 reads TGTGCCAGTAGTAGAAGTGGCTCTGGGGCCAACGTCCTGACTTTC.